A single sample is the source of the 30 T cell receptor beta chains below, sequenced in a study of metastatic and nonmetastatic thyroid tumors. Every patient was untreated before thyroid surgery. TCRdb re-processed the PCR reads through MiXCR. This table holds 15,000 to 20,000 clones, 30% to 40% found once. The sequenced sample was tumor tissue. Receptors originate from a female donor with papillary thyroid cancer or a benign thyroid nodule (not recorded which). Some clones in this sample may be carry-over from other donors' samples.

V usage is TRBV2 and J usage is TRBJ2-7; TRBD2 agrees at 8 bases. This CDR3 is 19 amino acids long. CDR1 SNHLY and CDR2 FYNNEI come from the germline V gene. Trimming took 1 base from V and 6 from J; bases not matched to a gene: 20. CDR3 sequence: CASSEDAITLAGGLGEQYF. In DNA, the CDR3 is TGTGCCAGCAGTGAAGACGCTATCACCCTAGCGGGTGGGCTAGGCGAGCAGTACTTC. Complete variable domain (other parts from reference TRBV2 and TRBJ2-7): EPEVTQTPSHQVTQMGQEVILRCVPISNHLYFYWYRQILGQKVEFLVSFYNNEISEKSEIFDDQFSVERPDGSNFTLKIRSTKLEDSAMYFCASSEDAITLAGGLGEQYFGPGTRLTVT.

V gene TRBV28 combines with J gene TRBJ2-2; 8 nucleotides align to TRBD1. This CDR3 comprises 15 residues. The germline gives CDR1 MDHEN, CDR2 SYDVKM. V lost 5 bases and J lost 7; bases outside the gene matches: 9. The CDR3 nucleotides are TGTGCCAGCAGTATACCCAGGGGGCGCGGCGGGGAGCTGTTTTTT. Its translation is CASSIPRGRGGELFF.

There are many counts of this clone. The rearrangement joins TRBV11-2 to TRBJ2-1, with 8 bases that match TRBD2. Germline CDR1 and CDR2: SGHAT and FQNNGV. Germline trimming cut 9 bases from V and 4 bases from J; bases unmatched to any gene: 5. The CDR3 consists of 13 residues. CDR3 coding DNA: TGTGCCAGTCCCCTAGCGGGTTACAATGAGCAGTTCTTC. Residues: CASPLAGYNEQFF. The variable domain in full, completed from reference TRBV11-2 and TRBJ2-1, reads EAGVAQSPRYKIIEKRQSVAFWCNPISGHATLYWYQQILGQGPKLLIQFQNNGVVDDSQLPKDRFSAERLKGVDSTLKIQPAKLEDSAVYLCASPLAGYNEQFFGPGTRLTVL.

For this clone: Compared with germline, one end of the junction differs, possibly owing to a read error. The chain recombines TRBV6-6 with TRBJ2-7; TRBD1 aligns across 8 bases. CDR1 is MNHNY, CDR2 SVGAGI, per germline (reference sequence). The CDR3 extends over 14 amino acids. The CDR3 DNA follows: TGTGCCAGCATTTACTCGAACAGGGGGGACGAGCAGTACTTC. Translating gives CASIYSNRGDEQYF.

The chain couples TRBV5-5 to TRBJ1-5; maybe TRBD1 (5 bases). Deletions cut 3 bases from V and 2 bases from J, with 15 bases between. Germline lookup yields CDR1 SGHKS and CDR2 YYEKEE (reference sequence). This CDR3 comprises 16 residues. The CDR3, as DNA: TGTGCCAGCAGCTCAAGGGGAGGGACGGGCAATCAGCCCCAGCATTTT. Protein product: CASSSRGGTGNQPQHF.

V usage is TRBV11-1 and J usage is TRBJ2-7; D is uncertain. This CDR3 comprises 12 residues. Per the germline V gene, CDR1 is SGHAT and CDR2 is FQDESV (reference sequence). V lost 2 bases and J lost 3, with 5 bases in between. Here the CDR3 DNA reads TGTGCCAGCAGCTTAACGAACTACGAGCAGTACTTC. As protein: CASSLTNYEQYF.

This clone was counted a few times. The chain is built from TRBV6-1 and TRBJ2-3; a possible D gene is TRBD1 (5 bases). V lost 6 bases and J lost 1, with 17 bases in between. In germline, CDR1 is MNHNS, CDR2 SASEGT. The length of the CDR3 is 16 residues. The CDR3 coding sequence is TGTGCCAGCAGCCCCTGGCAGGGAAGGGGCACAGATACGCAGTATTTT. Its protein product is CASSPWQGRGTDTQYF.

The chain is built from TRBV7-3 and TRBJ2-1; 11 bases fit TRBD1. The CDR3 is 16 amino acids. Germline loops: CDR1 SGHTA, CDR2 FQGTGA. With 0 bases clipped from V and 4 bases from J, the junction kept 2 bases outside the gene matches. The CDR3 bases are TGTGCCAGCAGCTTAACCGGGACAGGGGGGTACAATGAGCAGTTCTTC. Protein sequence: CASSLTGTGGYNEQFF.

V is TRBV20-1 and J is TRBJ2-7, with TRBD2 identical over 11 bases. Trimming cost V 5 bases and J 2 bases; bases outside gene matches: 8. This CDR3 region has 15 residues. CDR1 and CDR2 from the germline V gene are DFQATT and SNEGSKA (reference sequence). CDR3: CSAHRTSGFTYEQYF. CDR3 bases: TGCAGTGCTCATAGGACTAGCGGGTTTACCTACGAGCAGTACTTC.

The chain uses TRBV4-3 and TRBJ2-3, with a weak D call TRBD2 (6 bases). V was trimmed by 0 bases and J by 1 base, leaving 11 bases between them. The V gene's germline CDR1 is LGHNA and CDR2 YSLEER. The CDR3 contains 16 residues. The CDR3 region is CASSQDRKRGTDTQYF. CDR3 DNA sequence: TGCGCCAGCAGCCAAGATCGTAAGCGGGGCACAGATACGCAGTATTTT.

V and J are TRBV5-5 and TRBJ2-2; D possibly corresponds to TRBD2 (5 bases). V lost 7 bases to trimming and J lost 5 bases, with 12 bases between them. CDR1 and CDR2 from the germline V gene are SGHKS and YYEKEE (reference sequence). The CDR3 is made up of 13 amino acids. The CDR3 DNA reads as TGTGCCAGCTCGAGGGTGGATACCGGGGAGCTGTTTTTT. As protein: CASSRVDTGELFF.

The V call is TRBV3-1, the J call TRBJ1-2; 7 bases are shared with TRBD1. The CDR3 has 15 residues. The germline V gene has CDR1 LGHDT and CDR2 YNNKEL (reference sequence). The V and J ends lost 0 bases and 1 base, in that order; junction bases with no gene match: 2. Here the CDR3 reads CASSQEAGGNYGYTF. The CDR3 nucleotides are TGTGCCAGCAGCCAAGAAGCAGGGGGTAACTATGGCTACACCTTC.

V is TRBV6-1 and J is TRBJ2-1; TRBD1 might be the D (5 bases). The CDR3 is 15 residues long. CDR1 MNHNS and CDR2 SASEGT come from the germline V gene. Trimming removed 0 bases at V and 6 bases at J, with 12 bases between. CDR3 sequence reads: CASSEAEGQGNEQFF. CDR3 nucleotides: TGTGCCAGCAGTGAAGCGGAAGGGCAGGGCAATGAGCAGTTCTTC.

This clone occurred a few times. This chain links TRBV28 with TRBJ1-6, with unresolved D. The CDR3 spans 12 residues. Trimming took off 3 bases at V and 8 bases at J, with 5 bases between the two ends. Germline assignment: CDR1 MDHEN and CDR2 SYDVKM. For the CDR3, the DNA is TGTGCCAGCAGTTTCTTGTATTCACCCCTCCACTTT. The encoded protein is CASSFLYSPLHF.

The chain recombines TRBV7-2 with TRBJ2-5; D ambiguous. V was trimmed by 0 bases and J by 0 bases, leaving 5 bases between them. This CDR3 contains 14 residues. The germline gives CDR1 SGHTA, CDR2 FQGNSA. Here the CDR3 DNA reads TGTGCCAGCAGCTTAGCGGGGTACCAAGAGACCCAGTACTTC. Its protein product is CASSLAGYQETQYF.

The chain recombines TRBV20-1 with TRBJ2-3; TRBD2 might be the D (6 bases). Looked up from germline, CDR1 is DFQATT and CDR2 is SNEGSKA (reference sequence). Trimming stripped 1 base from V and 2 bases from J, with 13 bases between. The CDR3 is 15 residues long. The CDR3 DNA is TGCAGTGCTAGAGGGGAGGCCGAGCTCACAGATACGCAGTATTTT. Translated: CSARGEAELTDTQYF.

This clone was detected only a few times. This chain uses TRBV7-9 with TRBJ2-1, with D possibly matching TRBD2 (6 bases). From germline, CDR1 is SEHNR and CDR2 FQNEAQ (reference sequence). This CDR3 region has 16 residues. The V end lost 5 bases, the J end lost 8 bases, and 22 bases lay between the germline ends. The CDR3 loop reads CASSPWTIRIFYEQFF. The CDR3 bases are TGTGCCAGCAGCCCCTGGACTATCCGCATTTTCTATGAGCAGTTCTTC.

V gene TRBV6-1 combines with J gene TRBJ2-3; D unclear. Trimming cost V 5 bases and J 4 bases, with 4 bases left between them. Germline loops: CDR1 MNHNS, CDR2 SASEGT. The CDR3 covers 11 residues. CDR3 in amino acids: CASSSPDTQYF. The DNA for the CDR3 is TGTGCCAGCAGTAGCCCAGATACGCAGTATTTT.

The chain combines TRBV28 with TRBJ2-5; D assignment may be TRBD1 or TRBD2 (5 bases each). Germline CDR1 MDHEN, CDR2 SYDVKM. Between the trimmed V and J ends, which lost 5 bases and 1 base, there was a span of 14 bases. The CDR3 has 15 residues. CDR3 loop: CASSGLTGFQETQYF. CDR3 nucleotides: TGTGCCAGCAGTGGACTTACAGGTTTCCAAGAGACCCAGTACTTC.

This chain connects TRBV12-5 to TRBJ2-5; no definite D call. Germline V gene lookup returns CDR1 LGHNT and CDR2 FRNRAP. The CDR3 runs 8 residues. The CDR3 protein is CSEETQYF. The CDR3 nucleotides are TGTTCCGAAGAGACCCAGTACTTC.

This clone turned up a few times. The chain is built from TRBV30 and TRBJ1-2, with TRBD1 matching over 10 bases. The CDR3 consists of 14 residues. The germline V gene has CDR1 GTSNPN and CDR2 SVGIG (reference sequence). V dropped 3 bases and J dropped 8; count of bases not matched to a gene: 9. The CDR3 region is CAWRPGDRGSGYTF. CDR3 bases: TGTGCCTGGAGGCCCGGGGACAGGGGTTCGGGCTACACCTTC.

This clone occurred many times. The chain's CDR3 is CASSQERQGGNIQYF. The CDR3 DNA reads as TGTGCCAGCAGCCAAGAGCGGCAGGGGGGGAACATTCAGTACTTC. The V call is TRBV3-1, the J call TRBJ2-4; D may correspond to TRBD1 or TRBD2 (7 bases each). Per germline, CDR1 LGHDT and CDR2 YNNKEL (reference sequence). The CDR3 consists of 15 residues. The V and J ends lost 0 bases and 7 bases respectively, with 13 bases between them.

The DNA of the CDR3 is TGCGCCAGCAGCGGGATCCTAGCGGGAGAAGATACGCAGTATTTT. It yields the protein CASSGILAGEDTQYF. The gene calls are TRBV5-1 and TRBJ2-3; 10 bases map to TRBD2. This CDR3 region has 15 residues. The germline V gene has CDR1 SGHRS and CDR2 YFSETQ. V was clipped by 4 bases and J by 5 bases; unmatched bases: 7.

The V and J genes are TRBV11-2 and TRBJ2-7; 9 bases line up with TRBD1. With V trimmed by 4 bases and J by 3 bases, 13 bases remained unmatched. Germline lookup yields CDR1 SGHAT and CDR2 FQNNGV. The CDR3 covers 17 residues. This chain's CDR3 is CASSSPRDRQGGYEQYF. The CDR3 nucleotides are TGTGCCAGCAGCTCCCCGCGCGACAGACAGGGGGGCTACGAGCAGTACTTC.

This clone was observed a handful of times. This chain links TRBV2 with TRBJ1-2; TRBD1 might be the D (5 bases). The V and J ends lost 6 bases and 4 bases respectively, with 18 bases between them. The CDR3 covers 15 residues. CDR1 and CDR2 (germline): SNHLY, FYNNEI. The CDR3 DNA follows: TGTGCCAGCAGGGGGGTAGGAGGAGGAGGCTATGGCTACACCTTC. This translates into CASRGVGGGGYGYTF.

This clone is labeled large (0.1 to 1%). The rearrangement links TRBV5-1 to TRBJ2-3; D is unclear. The V gene's germline CDR1 is SGHRS and CDR2 YFSETQ. V was cut by 2 bases and J by 0 bases, with 13 bases left in between. The CDR3 consists of 16 residues. CDR3 nucleotides: TGCGCCAGCAGCTTACGTTACCCGGACAGCACAGATACGCAGTATTTT. Its translation: CASSLRYPDSTDTQYF.

This clone is labeled medium-sized. Here the CDR3 DNA reads TGTGCCAGCAGTTACTCGGGCCTTAGTAATTCACCCCTCCACTTT. This codes for CASSYSGLSNSPLHF. V is TRBV6-6 and J is TRBJ1-6; D gene ambiguous. There are 15 residues in the CDR3. Trimming removed 0 bases from V and 6 bases from J, with 9 bases in between. Germline V gene lookup returns CDR1 MNHNY and CDR2 SVGAGI (reference sequence).

This chain uses TRBV2 with TRBJ1-4; tentatively, D is TRBD1 (6 bases). The V end lost 5 bases, the J end lost 5 bases, and 18 bases lay between the germline ends. CDR3 length: 16 amino acids. From germline, CDR1 is SNHLY and CDR2 FYNNEI. The CDR3 sequence: CASSSLSGHMNEKLFF. The CDR3 nucleotides read TGTGCCAGCAGTTCACTTTCGGGACACATGAATGAAAAACTGTTTTTT.

As for this clone: This likely comes from a read error, as the CDR3 has no conserved phenylalanine or tryptophan at its end. No DNA is shown, since the ends of the CDR3 on it are uncertain; the CDR3 is the one TCRdb lists. This chain uses TRBV6-1 with TRBJ2-7; the D call in the table, TRBD1, was not verified against the DNA. Per germline, CDR1 MNHNS and CDR2 SASEGT. With termini counted, the CDR3 has 13 amino acids. The CDR3 region is CASKQGEVYEHYL.

By share, this clone counts as medium-sized. The J gene is TRBJ1-1, the V gene TRBV7-9; D is unresolved. CDR1 and CDR2 (germline): SEHNR, FQNEAQ (reference sequence). V was shortened by 1 base and J by 0 bases, with 3 bases between the two germline ends. The CDR3 length is 13 residues. As DNA, the CDR3 is TGTGCCAGCAGCTTAGACTTGAACACTGAAGCTTTCTTT. Residues: CASSLDLNTEAFF.